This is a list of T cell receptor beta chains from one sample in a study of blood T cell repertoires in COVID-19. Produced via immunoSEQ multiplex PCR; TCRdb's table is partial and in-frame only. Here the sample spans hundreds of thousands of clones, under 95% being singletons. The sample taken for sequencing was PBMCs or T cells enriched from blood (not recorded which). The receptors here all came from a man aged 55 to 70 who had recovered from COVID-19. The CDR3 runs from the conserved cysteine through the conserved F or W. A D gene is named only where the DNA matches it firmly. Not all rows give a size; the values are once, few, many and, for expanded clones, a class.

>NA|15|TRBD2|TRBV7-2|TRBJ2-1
TGTGCCAGCAGCCCAGGACTAGCGGGGGGCTGGCGTTGGTTCTTC
CASSPGLAGGWRWFF
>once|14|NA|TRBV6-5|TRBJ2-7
TGTGCCAGCAGTCCTACATGGATGGAGTACGAGCAGTACTTC
CASSPTWMEYEQYF
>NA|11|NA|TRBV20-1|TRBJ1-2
TGCAGTGCAAGGGACACTATAGGCTACACCTTC
CSARDTIGYTF
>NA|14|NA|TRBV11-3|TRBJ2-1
TGTGCCAGCAGCTTTAATCCAAGAGGGAGTGAGCAGTTCTTC
CASSFNPRGSEQFF
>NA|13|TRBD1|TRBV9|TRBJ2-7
TGTGCCAGCAGCCCGGGACAGACCTACGAGCAGTACTTC
CASSPGQTYEQYF
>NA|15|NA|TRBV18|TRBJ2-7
TGTGCCAGCTCACCAGCGGGGACGCTGCCCTACGAGCAGTACTTC
CASSPAGTLPYEQYF
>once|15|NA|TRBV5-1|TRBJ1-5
TGCGCCAGCAGCTTGGGGGGGCCGGGAAATCAGCCCCAGCATTTT
CASSLGGPGNQPQHF
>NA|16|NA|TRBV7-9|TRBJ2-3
TGTGCCAGCAGAACCAAACCCTGGACTAATGTTGATACGCAGTATTTT
CASRTKPWTNVDTQYF
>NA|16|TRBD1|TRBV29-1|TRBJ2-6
TGCAGCGTCCTCACCTGGGACAGGGCTGGGGCCAACGTCCTGACTTTC
CSVLTWDRAGANVLTF
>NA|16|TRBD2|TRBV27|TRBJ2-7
TGTGCCAGCAGTCCTCGGACTAGCGGGAGACTCGGCGAGCAGTACTTC
CASSPRTSGRLGEQYF
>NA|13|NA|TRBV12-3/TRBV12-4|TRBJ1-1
TGTGCCAGCAGTTTAGCGGAAGGGGTTGAAGCTTTCTTT
CASSLAEGVEAFF
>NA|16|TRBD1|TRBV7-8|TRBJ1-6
TGTGCCAGCAGTGAGGAGGGGGCGATATTCGGTTCACCCCTCCACTTT
CASSEEGAIFGSPLHF
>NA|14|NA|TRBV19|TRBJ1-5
TGTGCCAGTAATGCGGAGGTCCGCAATCAGCCCCAGCATTTT
CASNAEVRNQPQHF
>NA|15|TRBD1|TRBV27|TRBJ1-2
TGTGCCAGCACTACGGCGGGACAGGCCGGGTATGGCTACACCTTC
CASTTAGQAGYGYTF
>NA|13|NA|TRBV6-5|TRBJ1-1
TGTGCCAGCCTAAAACAGGGGAACACTGAAGCTTTCTTT
CASLKQGNTEAFF
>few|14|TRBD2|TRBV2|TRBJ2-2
TGTGCCAGCACGGCGGGAGGAATTTCCGGGGAGCTGTTTTTT
CASTAGGISGELFF
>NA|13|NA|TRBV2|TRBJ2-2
TGTGCCAGCAGTCAACAGGGAACCGGGGAGCTGTTTTTT
CASSQQGTGELFF
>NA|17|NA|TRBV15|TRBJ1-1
TGTGCCACCAGCAGAGATCATGTAGGAGTACTGAACACTGAAGCTTTCTTT
CATSRDHVGVLNTEAFF
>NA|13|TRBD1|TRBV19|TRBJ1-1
TGTGCCACCGACAGGGGAGGAAACACTGAAGCTTTCTTT
CATDRGGNTEAFF
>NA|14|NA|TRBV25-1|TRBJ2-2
TGTGCCAGCACCTCCAGGAAGAACACCGGGGAGCTGTTTTTT
CASTSRKNTGELFF
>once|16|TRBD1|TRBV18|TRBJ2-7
TGTGCCAGCTCACCAGTCCTCGGACAGGGTTTCGACGAGCAGTACTTC
CASSPVLGQGFDEQYF
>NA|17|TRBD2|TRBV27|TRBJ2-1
TGTGCCAGCAGTTCATTGGTCCAAGCGGGAGGGGGCAATGAGCAGTTCTTC
CASSSLVQAGGGNEQFF
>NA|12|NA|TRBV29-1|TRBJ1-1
TGCAGCGCTATGAGGCCTTACACTGAAGCTTTCTTT
CSAMRPYTEAFF
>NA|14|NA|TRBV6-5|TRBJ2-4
TGTGCCAGCAGCAAACTGGGGGCTAAAAACATTCAGTACTTC
CASSKLGAKNIQYF
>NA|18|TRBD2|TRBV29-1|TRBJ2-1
TGCAGCGTTGAGCTTCTAGCGGGGGGGCCTTTTGGCTACAATGAGCAGTTCTTC
CSVELLAGGPFGYNEQFF
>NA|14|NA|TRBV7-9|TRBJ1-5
TGTGCCAGCAGCTTGATGGGGGGGGAACAGCCCCAGCATTTT
CASSLMGGEQPQHF
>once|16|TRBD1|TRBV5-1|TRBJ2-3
TGCGCCAGCAGCTTGGTAGGGGACAGCCTCACAGATACGCAGTATTTT
CASSLVGDSLTDTQYF
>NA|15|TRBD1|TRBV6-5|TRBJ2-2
TGTGCCAGCAGTTACGACAGGGGGCCCTCCGGGGAGCTGTTTTTT
CASSYDRGPSGELFF
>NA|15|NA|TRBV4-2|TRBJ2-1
TGTGCCAGCAGCCAAGACGGGAGCTCCTACAATGAGCAGTTCTTC
CASSQDGSSYNEQFF
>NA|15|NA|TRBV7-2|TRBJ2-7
TGTGCCAGCAGCTTAGCGGCAGGGCGCTCCTACGAGCAGTACTTC
CASSLAAGRSYEQYF
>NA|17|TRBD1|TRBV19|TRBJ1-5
TGTGCCAGTAGCCGACCCGGGACAGGGATCCCTTATCAGCCCCAGCATTTT
CASSRPGTGIPYQPQHF
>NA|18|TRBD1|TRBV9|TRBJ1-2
TGTGCCAGCAGCGTAGCTACGACAGGGGAATTCCCGGGCGGTGGCTACACCTTC
CASSVATTGEFPGGGYTF
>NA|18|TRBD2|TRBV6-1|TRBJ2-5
TGTGCCAGCAGTGCTCTCCCTTTCAGCGGGGGGGACCAAGAGACCCAGTACTTC
CASSALPFSGGDQETQYF
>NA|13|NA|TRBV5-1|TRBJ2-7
TGCGCCAGCAGCTTCGGGAGTACCTACGAGCAGTACTTC
CASSFGSTYEQYF
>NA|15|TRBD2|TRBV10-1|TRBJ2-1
TGCGCCAGCAGTGAGCTAGCGGGATCCTACAATGAGCAGTTCTTC
CASSELAGSYNEQFF
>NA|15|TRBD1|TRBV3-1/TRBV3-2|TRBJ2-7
TGTGCCAGCAGCCAAGTGTCAGGGGGCTTCTACGAGCAGTACTTC
CASSQVSGGFYEQYF
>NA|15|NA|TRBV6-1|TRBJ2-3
TGTGCCAGCAGTGAAGAACAGATCCGCACAGATACGCAGTATTTT
CASSEEQIRTDTQYF
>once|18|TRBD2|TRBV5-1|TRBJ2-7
TGCGCCAGCGGGGGGGGTACTAGCGGGAGCCGGTCCTCCTACGAGCAGTACTTC
CASGGGTSGSRSSYEQYF
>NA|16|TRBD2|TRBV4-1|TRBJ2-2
TGCGCCAGCAGCCCGACTAGCGGGGAGAACACCGGGGAGCTGTTTTTT
CASSPTSGENTGELFF
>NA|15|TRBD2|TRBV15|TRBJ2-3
TGTGCCACCAGCCGGACTAGCGGCCTGACAGATACGCAGTATTTT
CATSRTSGLTDTQYF
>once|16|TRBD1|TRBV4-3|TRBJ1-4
TGCGCCAGCAGCCAGAGACAGGGGTCAACTAATGAAAAACTGTTTTTT
CASSQRQGSTNEKLFF
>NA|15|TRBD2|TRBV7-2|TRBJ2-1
TGTGCCAGCAGCTTGACTAGCGGGAGAGTTAATGAGCAGTTCTTC
CASSLTSGRVNEQFF
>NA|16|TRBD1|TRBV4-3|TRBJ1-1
TGCGCCAGCAGCCCAGGCACAGGGGGCATGAACACTGAAGCTTTCTTT
CASSPGTGGMNTEAFF
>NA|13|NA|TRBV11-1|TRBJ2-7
TGTGCCAGCAGCTTAAGCCAGGGATACGAGCAGTACTTC
CASSLSQGYEQYF
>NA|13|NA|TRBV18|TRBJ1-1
TGTGCCAGCGACAGTGGTGGGGACACTGAAGCTTTCTTT
CASDSGGDTEAFF
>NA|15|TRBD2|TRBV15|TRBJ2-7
TGTGCCACCAGCAGAGCAAGCGGGAATAAAGGCGAGCAGTACTTC
CATSRASGNKGEQYF